This is a list of T cell receptor beta chains from one sample in a study of T cell responses to AZD1222 COVID-19 vaccine. The repertoire was sequenced with immunoSEQ multiplex PCR; TCRdb's copy has only in-frame clones and lacks some. Of 100,000 to 150,000 clones listed, approximately 86% are singletons. The specimen comprised peripheral blood, sampled 28 days after the second AZD1222 dose. All receptors derive from an adult who received the AZD1222 COVID-19 vaccine. Each CDR3 is given without its conserved first and last residue. Expanded clones are given a class, and other clones once, few, many or no size at all.

clone size	V gene	J gene	CDR3 protein
-	TRBV11-1	TRBJ2-1	ASSVRRNEQF
-	TRBV2	TRBJ1-3	ASNRGGNGDTIY
-	TRBV15	TRBJ1-1	ATRRIAGVGTEAF
-	TRBV7-3	TRBJ2-5	ASSYIGGFQETQY
-	TRBV27	TRBJ2-3	ASSWASTDTQY
-	TRBV6-1	TRBJ2-1	ASSPYNEQF
once	TRBV27	TRBJ1-1	ASRLSLYTEAF
-	TRBV24-1	TRBJ1-5	ATSDSSNQPQH
-	TRBV29-1	TRBJ2-5	SVAHGQTLQETQY
-	TRBV5-6	TRBJ2-4	ASSTLRSPEGAKNIQY
-	TRBV3-1/TRBV3-2	TRBJ1-4	ASRWAEARRELF
-	TRBV10-1	TRBJ2-3	ASSESIFEQGSTDTQY
-	TRBV28	TRBJ1-2	ASSFKEIHGYT
-	TRBV6-5	TRBJ2-1	ASRILLGGQF
few	TRBV29-1	TRBJ1-2	SVLGQTTSNYGYT
once	TRBV7-2	TRBJ1-2	ASSFGTGGNYGYT
once	TRBV6-5	TRBJ1-5	ASGTANQPQH
-	TRBV6-5	TRBJ2-5	ASSRDWQETQY
-	TRBV7-9	TRBJ1-1	ASTRGVDNTEAF
-	TRBV11-3	TRBJ1-2	ASSPGGANYGYT
-	TRBV27	TRBJ1-1	ASRWTVNTEAF
-	TRBV7-8	TRBJ2-7	ASSFPAGGLREQY
-	TRBV5-1	TRBJ1-3	ASSFSSGSGNTIY
-	TRBV6-2/TRBV6-3	TRBJ2-6	ASSTTSGANVLT
-	TRBV3-1/TRBV3-2	TRBJ2-3	ASSQDLKLTDTQY
-	TRBV6-2/TRBV6-3	TRBJ2-7	ASSYEGPSYEQY
-	TRBV3-1/TRBV3-2	TRBJ2-3	ASSQHNRLAGRPDTQY
once	TRBV7-2	TRBJ1-2	ASSLVGYGYT
few	TRBV12-3/TRBV12-4	TRBJ2-3	ASSRSDTQY
-	TRBV7-2	TRBJ2-5	ASSLRSSGGKETQY
-	TRBV7-9	TRBJ1-1	ASSRGQMNTEAF
-	TRBV12-3/TRBV12-4	TRBJ1-2	ASSLTQSGPYT
-	TRBV6-6	TRBJ1-1	ASTTGGAKRTF
-	TRBV11-3	TRBJ2-2	ASSSTSGQTGELF
-	TRBV7-3	TRBJ1-5	ASSPRQRNQPQH
few	TRBV11-3	TRBJ2-5	ASSPTGKETQY
-	TRBV7-9	TRBJ1-1	ASSSVDIYTEAF
-	TRBV27	TRBJ2-3	ASSKFPFRGRSTDTQY
-	TRBV27	TRBJ1-2	ASRGTGGIDYGYT
-	TRBV5-1	TRBJ2-7	ASSEGTGGSYEQY
-	TRBV11-1	TRBJ1-4	ASSPGTAENEKLF
-	TRBV11-2	TRBJ1-4	ASSLGTGAPYTIEKLF
once	TRBV18	TRBJ1-2	ASSPPLGPGGGYT
-	TRBV3-1/TRBV3-2	TRBJ2-6	ASSQGTRGSGANVLT
once	TRBV29-1	TRBJ1-2	SVEDPRGESGYT
-	TRBV5-6	TRBJ1-4	ASSFSLGDRRHEKLF
-	TRBV7-2	TRBJ2-7	ASRTTSGGGYEQY
-	TRBV14	TRBJ1-6	ASSPTGFYNSPLH
-	TRBV6-5	TRBJ2-5	ASRSPLGGTETQY
-	TRBV7-9	TRBJ2-2	ASSPNVMTGELF
-	TRBV27	TRBJ2-7	ASSLQGAHEQY
-	TRBV9	TRBJ2-3	ASSVALTGGPSTQY
-	TRBV6-5	TRBJ1-2	ASKSDTLYGYT
-	TRBV11-2	TRBJ2-1	ASSPLSLNEQF
-	TRBV4-1	TRBJ1-1	ASSQVQGGTEAF